The T cell receptor beta chain described here comes from a study of blood T cell repertoires in COVID-19. Assay: immunoSEQ multiplex PCR; the TCRdb copy retains only in-frame clones and omits some. The sample contains some 160,000 clones, around 80% of which appear only once. Per the germline V gene, CDR1 is MNHEY and CDR2 is SVGAGI. The CDR3 covers 12 residues. The V end was cut by 6 bases, the J end by 4 bases, with 6 bases between. Points on this clone: Within the sample, other DNA sequences also encode this same CDR3.

This receptor was taken from a woman in her sixties who had recovered from COVID-19. Sequencing was carried out using PBMCs or T cells enriched from blood (not recorded which). The chain carries TRBV6-5 and TRBJ2-2; D is uncertain. The CDR3 spells CASRTGTGELFF. Written as DNA, the CDR3 is TGTGCCAGCAGGACGGGCACCGGGGAGCTGTTTTTT.